These 2 T cell receptor beta chains were all obtained from the same sample, sequenced in a study of blood T cell repertoires in COVID-19. Using immunoSEQ multiplex PCR, the repertoire was profiled, and TCRdb retains in-frame clones only, with some absent. In the table there are under 250,000 clones, about 85% of which are singletons. The sequenced sample was peripheral blood. These TCRs come from a man between 18 and 35 years old with active or convalescent COVID-19.

The CDR3 DNA is TGTGCCAGCAGCCAAGAGAGTCCAGGGTCGCGCGTAAGAACCATATATTTT. Translated: CASSQESPGSRVRTIYF. The rearrangement links TRBV4-2 to TRBJ1-3, with D possibly TRBD1 on 5 matching bases. The V gene lost 0 bases and the J gene lost 10 bases, with 22 bases spanning the gap. The CDR3 loop spans 17 amino acids. Germline lookup yields CDR1 LGHNA and CDR2 YNFKEQ.

Here the CDR3 reads CASSLYSSYGYTF. The CDR3 coding sequence is TGTGCCAGCAGTTTATACTCCTCCTATGGCTACACCTTC. V usage is TRBV27 and J usage is TRBJ1-2, with D hard to call. Trimming removed 1 base at V and 4 bases at J, with 7 bases between. The CDR3 is 13 residues long. Germline CDR1 and CDR2: MNHEY and SMNVEV (reference sequence).